This TCR beta chain derives from a study of PD-1 blockade in classical Hodgkin lymphoma. Study-wide results and caveats: Only CD4+ TCR diversity, not CD8+, had risen significantly by C4D1. Prior to therapy, complete responders displayed diversity much like that of newly diagnosed patients.

In the case of this clone: Its antigen is still unknown.

Assay: immunoSEQ multiplex PCR; the TCRdb copy retains only in-frame clones and omits some. The sample gives some 52,000 clones, roughly 86% of which show up once; roughly 7% is in the top ten. Described time point: cycle 4 day 1 (C4D1), after less than 7 weeks of nivolumab. Every patient relapsed after autologous stem cell transplantation, and brentuximab vedotin exposure varied. Germline lookup yields CDR1 LGHNA and CDR2 YSLEER. CDR3 length: 17 residues. V was cut by 3 bases and J by 0 bases, with 12 bases left in between. The TCR was taken from a human donor with classical Hodgkin lymphoma. Here the sequenced sample was peripheral blood mononuclear cells (PBMCs), taken before the fourth cycle of nivolumab. The rearrangement joins TRBV4-3 to TRBJ1-6; D unresolved. CDR3 in DNA: TGCGCCAGCAGCCAGTCTTGGGCCAGCTCCTATAATTCACCCCTCCACTTT. Translating gives CASSQSWASSYNSPLHF.